The 11 T cell receptor beta chains listed next were all sequenced from one sample in a study of CXCR3-negative and CXCR3-positive naive CD8 T cells. Whole-study results and caveats: Hydrophobicity was higher for TRB CDR3s found in CXCR3-positive naive cells than in CXCR3-negative naive cells.

No cognate antigen is known for these TCRs. Preparation of TRB cDNA libraries relied on 5' RACE carrying UMI labels. TCRdb re-called the 5' RACE reads and catalogs CDR3 proteins one per entry, DNA excluded. The sample totals about 84,000 distinct CDR3 sequences. The specimen sequenced was naive CXCR3+ CD8+ T cells from blood. Subset: CD45RO-CCR7+CD27+CD95- naive CD8+ T cells expressing CXCR3 (TNR3+). The receptors here all came from a human donor in good health. Some clones in this sample may be carry-over from other donors' samples.

The rearrangement joins TRBV29-1 to TRBJ2-1; TCRdb reports TRBD1, a call that lacks DNA to check it against. The CDR3 loop spans 13 amino acids. Germline V gene lookup returns CDR1 SQVTM and CDR2 ANQGSEA. The CDR3 reads CSAEGPGYNEQFF.

The chain couples TRBV27 to TRBJ2-3; checking the TCRdb D call of TRBD1 is not possible without DNA. The CDR3 covers 16 residues. In germline, CDR1 is MNHEY, CDR2 SMNVEV (reference sequence). CDR3 sequence reads: CASSFPSGQFTDTQYF.

The V call is TRBV29-1, the J call TRBJ2-1. CDR1 SQVTM and CDR2 ANQGSEA come from the germline V gene. There are 13 residues in the CDR3. CDR3 amino acids: CSVEEVEVGEQFF.

The V gene is TRBV7-7, the J gene TRBJ2-5; TCRdb's D gene call, TRBD1, goes unchecked for lack of DNA. This CDR3 comprises 15 residues. Per germline, CDR1 SSHAT and CDR2 FNYEAQ (reference sequence). CDR3 region: CASSSRDRGGETQYF.

The chain uses TRBV7-2 and TRBJ1-6; TCRdb's assignment of TRBD1 cannot be checked, as there is no DNA. CDR1 and CDR2 from the germline V gene are SGHTA and FQGNSA. CDR3 length: 16 amino acids. This CDR3 is CASSSPGGGASSPLHF.

The chain uses TRBV24-1 and TRBJ2-1; TCRdb selects TRBD2, and the lack of DNA leaves this call unchecked. The germline gives CDR1 KGHDR, CDR2 SFDVKD. This CDR3 comprises 13 residues. This CDR3 is CATRGERLDEQFF.

The chain combines TRBV30 with TRBJ2-7. The CDR3 spans 12 residues. CDR1 GTSNPN and CDR2 SVGIG come from the germline V gene (reference sequence). The CDR3 sequence: CAWSVRGSEQYF.

The rearrangement joins TRBV9 to TRBJ1-1. Germline V gives CDR1 SGDLS, CDR2 YYNGEE. This CDR3 is 13 amino acids long. CDR3 in amino acids: CASSVAEITEAFF.

The chain joins TRBV29-1 to TRBJ1-1; TCRdb picks TRBD1, but there is no DNA to check that call. The germline V gene encodes CDR1 SQVTM and CDR2 ANQGSEA. The CDR3 is 13 residues long. The CDR3 reads CSVETRGRTEAFF. The full variable domain, in which reference TRBV29-1 and TRBJ1-1 provide the parts outside the CDR3, is SAVISQKPSRDICQRGTSLTIQCQVDSQVTMMFWYRQQPGQSLTLIATANQGSEATYESGFVIDKFPISRPNLTFSTLTVSNMSPEDSSIYLCSVETRGRTEAFFGQGTRLTVV.

The chain is built from TRBV5-1 and TRBJ1-1; TCRdb indicates TRBD1, and absent DNA this call remains unverified. The CDR3 contains 14 residues. CDR1 is SGHRS, CDR2 YFSETQ, per germline. CDR3 protein: CASSAYRAGTEAFF.

The V call is TRBV6-2 or TRBV6-3, the J call TRBJ2-1; TCRdb picks TRBD2, but there is no DNA to check that call. The CDR3 contains 14 residues. Germline CDR1 MNHEY, CDR2 SVGEGT. This chain's CDR3 is CATTGYSGFNEQFF.